The 32 T cell receptor beta chains given below trace back to one sample, sequenced in a study of control samples from healthy donors and cancer patients. Only in-frame clones appear in the TCRdb table, and some are missing; sequencing was by immunoSEQ multiplex PCR. The sample includes roughly 74,000 clones, roughly 93% of them seen just once. The sample consisted of blood. Receptors were obtained from a woman aged 18-29 years in good health.

The rearrangement uses TRBV24-1 and TRBJ2-7; no reliable D call. The CDR3 sequence is 11 residues long. Trimming removed 6 bases at V and 3 bases at J, with 5 bases between. Germline V gene lookup returns CDR1 KGHDR and CDR2 SFDVKD. CDR3 coding DNA: TGTGCCACCAGTTCCGGCTACGAGCAGTACTTC. This encodes CATSSGYEQYF.

Here the CDR3 reads CASSLGSGRNEKLFF. CDR3 coding DNA: TGTGCCAGCAGCTTAGGATCGGGTCGTAATGAAAAACTGTTTTTT. The chain has TRBV13 and TRBJ1-4; D not certain. The CDR3 length is 15 residues. Per germline, CDR1 PRHDT and CDR2 FYEKMQ (reference sequence). V dropped 0 bases and J dropped 4 bases, with 9 bases sitting between them. Full variable domain (missing parts from reference TRBV13 and TRBJ1-4): AAGVIQSPRHLIKEKRETATLKCYPIPRHDTVYWYQQGPGQDPQFLISFYEKMQSDKGSIPDRFSAQQFSDYHSELNMSSLELGDSALYFCASSLGSGRNEKLFFGSGTQLSVL.

The chain links TRBV3-1 (or the pseudogene TRBV3-2) to TRBJ1-2, with D uncertain. The V end was cut by 0 bases, the J end by 7 bases, with 6 bases between. Germline CDR1 reads LGHDT; CDR2 reads YNNKEL (reference sequence). The CDR3 has 12 residues. The CDR3 region has the DNA TGTGCCAGCAGCCAAGATTCAGGTGGCTACACCTTC. It specifies CASSQDSGGYTF.

The chain joins TRBV4-1 to TRBJ2-5; 7 bases match TRBD1. Per the germline V gene, CDR1 is MGHRA and CDR2 is YSYEKL. The CDR3 spans 16 residues. With 6 bases clipped from V and 5 bases from J, the junction kept 15 bases outside the gene matches. CDR3 in DNA: TGCGCCAGCAGACAAACTCAGGGGGAAGGGTTCGAGACCCAGTACTTC. This gives the protein CASRQTQGEGFETQYF.

The J gene is TRBJ2-3, the V gene TRBV14; D not certain. The V end lost 3 bases, the J end lost 2 bases, and 0 bases lay between the germline ends. CDR1 and CDR2 (germline): SGHDN, FVKESK. The CDR3 extends over 11 amino acids. CDR3 residues: CASSHTDTQYF. The CDR3 DNA sequence: TGTGCCAGCAGCCACACAGATACGCAGTATTTT.

The J gene is TRBJ2-2, the V gene TRBV3-1 (or the pseudogene TRBV3-2), with D perhaps being TRBD1 or TRBD2 (6 bases each). The CDR3 is 18 residues long. Germline loops: CDR1 LGHDT, CDR2 YNNKEL (reference sequence). Trimming shortened V by 1 base and J by 3 bases, and 18 bases separated the two germline ends. The CDR3 reads CASSQGSLRGAYTGELFF. CDR3 sequence (DNA): TGTGCCAGCAGCCAAGGTTCGTTGAGGGGGGCTTACACCGGGGAGCTGTTTTTT.

This chain joins TRBV18 and TRBJ1-1; 8 nucleotides line up with TRBD1. Per the germline V gene, CDR1 is KGHSH and CDR2 is LQKENI. The CDR3 consists of 14 residues. J lost 6 bases, V lost 3 bases, and 6 bases had no gene match. The CDR3 sequence: CASSPKDRGAEAFF. The CDR3 region has the DNA TGTGCCAGCTCACCCAAAGACAGGGGAGCTGAAGCTTTCTTT. The full variable domain, rest sourced from reference TRBV18 and TRBJ1-1, is NAGVMQNPRHLVRRRGQEARLRCSPMKGHSHVYWYRQLPEEGLKFMVYLQKENIIDESGMPKERFSAEFPKEGPSILRIQQVVRGDSAAYFCASSPKDRGAEAFFGQGTRLTVV.

This clone has a single count. The chain carries TRBV28 and TRBJ1-1; TRBD1 matches at 11 bases. CDR3 length equals 17 residues. Germline CDR1 MDHEN, CDR2 SYDVKM. V was clipped by 6 bases and J by 2 bases; unmatched bases: 11. CDR3 nucleotides: TGTGCCAGCAGCGAGGCCGGGACAGGGGGAAGTAACACTGAAGCTTTCTTT. This translates into CASSEAGTGGSNTEAFF.

The V gene is TRBV10-2, the J gene TRBJ1-5; 9 bases are shared with TRBD1. The CDR3 consists of 13 residues. Trimming at V came to 6 bases and at J to 5 bases, leaving 2 bases not matched to a gene. Germline V CDR1 and CDR2: WSHSY, SAAADI. In nucleotides, the CDR3 is TGCGCCAGCAGGGACAGGGGCGATCAGCCCCAGCATTTT. It encodes CASRDRGDQPQHF.

The rearrangement joins TRBV9 to TRBJ1-5; maybe TRBD1 (5 bases). The length of the CDR3 is 14 residues. Trimming pared 2 bases from V and 5 bases from J, leaving 11 bases between. Per the germline V gene, CDR1 is SGDLS and CDR2 is YYNGEE. The CDR3 DNA sequence: TGTGCCAGCAGCGTGGATCCGGGGGATCAGCCCCAGCATTTT. Amino acids: CASSVDPGDQPQHF.

CDR3 DNA: TGTGCCAGCAGTTATAAGTACAACACTGAAGCTTTCTTT. This encodes CASSYKYNTEAFF. The chain has TRBV6-2 or TRBV6-3 and TRBJ1-1; no reliable D call. Germline lookup yields CDR1 MNHEY and CDR2 SVGEGT. V was trimmed by 3 bases and J by 2 bases, leaving 7 bases between them. This CDR3 is built from 13 residues.

The genes are TRBV2 and TRBJ1-5; TRBD1 matches 7 bases. Germline assignment: CDR1 SNHLY and CDR2 FYNNEI. Trimming at V came to 4 bases and at J to 6 bases, leaving 6 bases not matched to a gene. The CDR3 is 14 amino acids. The CDR3 region is CASSGFRGSQPQHF. Here the CDR3 DNA reads TGTGCCAGCAGTGGATTCAGGGGGAGTCAGCCCCAGCATTTT.

The chain employs TRBV20-1 and TRBJ2-6; possibly TRBD1 or TRBD2 for D (5 bases each). The V gene lost 3 bases and the J gene lost 0 bases, with 12 bases spanning the gap. From germline, CDR1 is DFQATT and CDR2 SNEGSKA (reference sequence). This CDR3 region has 16 residues. CDR3 sequence: CSASLGDYSGANVLTF. The CDR3 coding sequence is TGCAGTGCTAGTTTGGGGGATTACTCTGGGGCCAACGTCCTGACTTTC.

The genes are TRBV12-3 or TRBV12-4 and TRBJ2-1, with 7 bases lining up with TRBD2. The CDR3 is 12 residues long. The trim removed 6 bases at V and 8 bases at J, leaving 4 bases unmatched. CDR3 residues: CASSPREYEQFF. CDR3 DNA: TGTGCCAGCAGCCCGCGGGAGTATGAGCAGTTCTTC.

The V gene is TRBV9, the J gene TRBJ1-1; D call uncertain. CDR1 and CDR2 (germline): SGDLS, YYNGEE. Trimming left V 0 bases short and J 8 bases short, with 14 bases between. The CDR3 length is 14 residues. The CDR3 reads CASSVVGSGDEAFF. The CDR3 nucleotides are TGTGCCAGCAGCGTAGTTGGAAGTGGAGACGAAGCTTTCTTT.

Only one count was recorded for this clone. The rearrangement uses TRBV6-2 or TRBV6-3 and TRBJ2-5; no definite D call. CDR3 length: 11 amino acids. The V end lost 5 bases, the J end lost 7 bases, and 8 bases lay between the germline ends. Germline CDR1 MNHEY, CDR2 SVGEGT. CDR3: CASSVGGTQYF. DNA of the CDR3: TGTGCCAGCAGTGTGGGTGGGACCCAGTACTTC.

This chain uses TRBV12-3 or TRBV12-4 with TRBJ1-1; D not certain. Trimming removed 6 bases at V and 10 bases at J, with 12 bases between. The CDR3 has 11 residues. CDR3 residues: CASSPMNVAFF. The CDR3 DNA reads TGTGCCAGCAGCCCGATGAATGTAGCTTTCTTT.

The J gene is TRBJ1-1, the V gene TRBV4-1; D remains unclear. V was clipped by 4 bases and J by 8 bases, with 8 bases between them. The CDR3 is 11 amino acids. Germline V gives CDR1 MGHRA, CDR2 YSYEKL. The CDR3 DNA reads as TGCGCCAGCAGCCTTGGGAGGGAAGCTTTCTTT. Amino acids: CASSLGREAFF.

The gene calls are TRBV10-3 and TRBJ1-2; TRBD1 matches at 8 bases. CDR1 and CDR2 (germline): ENHRY, SYGVKD. CDR3 length: 14 amino acids. J was trimmed by 2 bases and V by 10 bases; bases with no gene match: 9. CDR3 DNA: TGTGCCACCGATGACAGGGGACAGAACTATGGCTACACCTTC. It specifies CATDDRGQNYGYTF.

V usage is TRBV2 and J usage is TRBJ1-1, with 9 bases fitting TRBD1. CDR1 and CDR2 from the germline V gene are SNHLY and FYNNEI. After removal of 6 bases from V and 1 base from J, the junction contained 6 bases not matched to a gene. This CDR3 region has 15 residues. In DNA form, the CDR3 reads TGTGCCAGCAGCCAAGACAGGGGGAAGAACACTGAAGCTTTCTTT. It codes for CASSQDRGKNTEAFF.

The chain has TRBV20-1 and TRBJ2-5, with unresolved D. The V gene's germline CDR1 is DFQATT and CDR2 SNEGSKA (reference sequence). The CDR3 totals 11 residues. Trimming stripped 0 bases from V and 5 bases from J, with 4 bases between. This CDR3 is CSARDRETQYF. The CDR3 DNA reads TGCAGTGCTAGAGATCGGGAGACCCAGTACTTC.

The J gene is TRBJ2-1, the V gene TRBV19; 7 nucleotides match TRBD1. Germline loops: CDR1 LNHDA, CDR2 SQIVND (reference sequence). Germline trimming cut 6 bases from V and 4 bases from J; bases unmatched to any gene: 12. The CDR3 runs 16 residues. The CDR3 loop is CASRGPGQSTYNEQFF. CDR3 bases: TGTGCCAGTAGGGGCCCGGGACAGAGCACTTACAATGAGCAGTTCTTC.

This clone was seen only once. CDR3 amino acids: CASSQVGRNGYTF. DNA of the CDR3: TGTGCCAGCAGCCAAGTAGGAAGGAATGGCTACACCTTC. V usage is TRBV3-1 (or the pseudogene TRBV3-2) and J usage is TRBJ1-2; no clear D gene. Trimming shortened V by 1 base and J by 6 bases, and 9 bases separated the two germline ends. The CDR3 is 13 amino acids. The germline CDR1 and CDR2 sequences are LGHDT and YNNKEL (reference sequence).

The chain recombines TRBV29-1 with TRBJ1-2, with D perhaps matching TRBD1 (6 bases). Per the germline V gene, CDR1 is SQVTM and CDR2 is ANQGSEA. The CDR3 runs to 17 residues. V dropped 6 bases and J dropped 8 bases, with 31 bases sitting between them. The CDR3 DNA reads as TGCAGCGTCGAAACTTTACCCGGAAACAGGGAGAGTTGGGGCTACACCTTC. This codes for CSVETLPGNRESWGYTF.

This clone was seen just once. The rearrangement uses TRBV7-4 and TRBJ2-3, with D possibly matching TRBD1 (6 bases). CDR3 length equals 14 residues. Between the trimmed V and J ends, which lost 1 base and 6 bases, there was a span of 11 bases. CDR1 SGHVT and CDR2 SQSDAQ come from the germline V gene. This chain's CDR3 is CASSLVRGRDTQYF. For the CDR3, the DNA is TGTGCCAGCAGCTTAGTCAGGGGCAGGGATACGCAGTATTTT.

The V and J genes are TRBV20-1 and TRBJ2-7; 9 positions agree with TRBD2. J was trimmed by 6 bases and V by 3 bases; bases with no gene match: 6. CDR1 and CDR2 from the germline V gene are DFQATT and SNEGSKA (reference sequence). The CDR3 has 13 amino acids. The CDR3 nucleotides are TGCAGTGCTAGTTCTAGCGGGATACTCGAGCAGTACTTC. Protein: CSASSSGILEQYF.

CDR3 bases: TGTGCCAGCAGTCATGCCCCAGAGTCTGGGGCCAACGTCCTGACTTTC. The encoded protein is CASSHAPESGANVLTF. The chain carries TRBV5-4 and TRBJ2-6; no clear D gene. CDR3 length: 16 residues. Per the germline V gene, CDR1 is SGHNT and CDR2 is YYREEE (reference sequence). V was clipped by 5 bases and J by 1 base, with 13 bases between them.

The genes are TRBV18 and TRBJ2-2; 10 nucleotides align to TRBD2. Germline V gene sequence: CDR1 KGHSH, CDR2 LQKENI. This CDR3 has 19 amino acids. J was trimmed by 0 bases and V by 0 bases; bases with no gene match: 7. CDR3 loop: CASSPPQGAGGPNTGELFF. CDR3 nucleotide sequence: TGTGCCAGCTCACCACCCCAGGGAGCGGGAGGGCCGAACACCGGGGAGCTGTTTTTT.

This clone was detected once. CDR3 sequence (DNA): TGTGCCAGCAGCCAAGTAGTTCGCGTCTACTATGGCTACACCTTC. This gives the protein CASSQVVRVYYGYTF. The rearrangement links TRBV4-2 to TRBJ1-2; D unresolved. In germline, CDR1 is LGHNA, CDR2 YNFKEQ. The germline V and J ends were trimmed by 1 base and 3 bases, with 12 bases remaining between them. This CDR3 contains 15 residues.

The chain recombines TRBV3-1 (or the pseudogene TRBV3-2) with TRBJ1-2; D not resolved. V lost 0 bases, J lost 2 bases, and 4 bases lay in between. CDR1 and CDR2 (germline): LGHDT, YNNKEL (reference sequence). This CDR3 region has 13 residues. CDR3 sequence reads: CASSQDRNYGYTF. Here the CDR3 DNA reads TGTGCCAGCAGCCAAGACAGGAACTATGGCTACACCTTC.

This chain connects TRBV2 to TRBJ2-2, with no clear D. Trimming pared 2 bases from V and 6 bases from J, leaving 7 bases between. The CDR3 spans 13 residues. Germline V gene lookup returns CDR1 SNHLY and CDR2 FYNNEI. The chain's CDR3 is CASSETGAGELFF. Here the CDR3 DNA reads TGTGCCAGCAGTGAAACTGGGGCCGGGGAGCTGTTTTTT.

V and J are TRBV15 and TRBJ2-7, with 8 bases fitting TRBD1. The trim removed 1 base at V and 0 bases at J, leaving 8 bases unmatched. The CDR3 loop spans 17 amino acids. In germline, CDR1 is LNHNV, CDR2 YYDKDF (reference sequence). In DNA, the CDR3 is TGTGCCACCAGCAGAGCCCCTGGACAGGGAAGCTCCTACGAGCAGTACTTC. Translated: CATSRAPGQGSSYEQYF.